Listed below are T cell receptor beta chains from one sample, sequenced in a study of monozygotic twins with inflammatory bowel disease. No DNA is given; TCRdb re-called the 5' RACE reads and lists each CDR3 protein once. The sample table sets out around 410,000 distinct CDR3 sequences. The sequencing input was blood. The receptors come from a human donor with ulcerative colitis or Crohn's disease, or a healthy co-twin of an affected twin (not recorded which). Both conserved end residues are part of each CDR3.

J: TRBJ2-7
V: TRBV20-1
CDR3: CSARDPPEQYF

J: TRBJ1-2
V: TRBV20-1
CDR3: CSARGNPNYGYTF

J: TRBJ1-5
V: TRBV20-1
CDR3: CSATNTGIFGQPQHF

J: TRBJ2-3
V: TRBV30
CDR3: CAWSDRYSVTDTQYF

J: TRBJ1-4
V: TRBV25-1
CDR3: CASSDSMTNEKLFF

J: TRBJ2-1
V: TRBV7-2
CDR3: CASSLERLVRGNEQFF

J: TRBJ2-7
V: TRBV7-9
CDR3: CASSLSSGGRPYEQYF

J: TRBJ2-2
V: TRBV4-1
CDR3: CASSQVVGNPGELFF

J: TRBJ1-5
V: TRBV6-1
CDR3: CASFPGGNQPQHF

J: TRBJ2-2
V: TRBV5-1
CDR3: CASESVRGTGELFF

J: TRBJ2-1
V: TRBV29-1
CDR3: CSTKTGGLYNEQFF

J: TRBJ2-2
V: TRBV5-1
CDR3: CASSLGAGSNTGELFF

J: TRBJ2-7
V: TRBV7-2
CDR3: CASRQIQGGEQYF

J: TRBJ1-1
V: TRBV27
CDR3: CASIEGTEAFF

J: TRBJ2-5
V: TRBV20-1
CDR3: CSASTSGGLQETQYF

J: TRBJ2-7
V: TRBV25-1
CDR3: CASSVTSAYEQYF

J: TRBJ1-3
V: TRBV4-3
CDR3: CASSQDLGVTGNTIYF

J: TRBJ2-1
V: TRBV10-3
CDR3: CAIRDRGYNEQFF

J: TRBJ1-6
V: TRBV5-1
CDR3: CASSGGQHYNSPLHF

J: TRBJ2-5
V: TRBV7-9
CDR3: CAILSGSGGPTF

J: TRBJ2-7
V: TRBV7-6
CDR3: CASSRDTSGEQYF

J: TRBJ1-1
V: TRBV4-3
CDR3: CASSHDSGTVLGEAFF

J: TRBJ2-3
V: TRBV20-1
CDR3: CSASPLAGVSGTDTQYF

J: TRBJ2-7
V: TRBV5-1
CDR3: CASSAQTISYEQYF

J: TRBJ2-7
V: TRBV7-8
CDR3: CASGGLAGVDEQYF

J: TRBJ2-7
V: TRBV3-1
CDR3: CASSQRTSIQGSPYEQYF

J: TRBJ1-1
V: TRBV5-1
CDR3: CASHLFDRAGNTEAFF

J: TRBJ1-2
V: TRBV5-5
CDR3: CASSLVENYGYTF

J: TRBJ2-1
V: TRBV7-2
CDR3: CASSLVRGAYNEQFF

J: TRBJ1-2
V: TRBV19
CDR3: CASSIMDSSYGYTF

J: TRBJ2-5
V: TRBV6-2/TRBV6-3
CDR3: CASSRTSGGKETQYF

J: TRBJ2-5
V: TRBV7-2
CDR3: CASSPKTGALQETQYF

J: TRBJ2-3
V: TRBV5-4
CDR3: CASSPDFGRDTQYF

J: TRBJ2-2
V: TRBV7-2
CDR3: CASSLQQGGTGELFF

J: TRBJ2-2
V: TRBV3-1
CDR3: CASKGEYSTGELFF

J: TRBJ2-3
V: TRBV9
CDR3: CASSQTTSGSVSTDTQYF

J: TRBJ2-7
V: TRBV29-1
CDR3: CSVEITGVYEQYF

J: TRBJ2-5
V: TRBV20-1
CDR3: CSARGRTLLRETQYF

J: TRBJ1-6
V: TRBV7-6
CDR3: CASSSGQGASFSPLHF

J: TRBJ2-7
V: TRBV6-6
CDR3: CASSYSDRGSEQYF

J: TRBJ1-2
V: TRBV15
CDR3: CATSRDRGVNYGYTF

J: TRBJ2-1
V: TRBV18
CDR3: CASSPPGGWNEQFF

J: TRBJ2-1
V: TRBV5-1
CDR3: CASSLKNGGAYEQFF

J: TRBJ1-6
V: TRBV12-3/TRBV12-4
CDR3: CASRAGTVKNSPLHF

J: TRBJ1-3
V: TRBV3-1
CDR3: CASSQYAAGGNTIYF

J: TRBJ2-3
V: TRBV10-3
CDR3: CAISDPRLAGEADTQYF

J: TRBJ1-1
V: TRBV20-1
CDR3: CSAVRGGNTEAFF

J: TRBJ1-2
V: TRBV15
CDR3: CATSVQGVGNYGYTF

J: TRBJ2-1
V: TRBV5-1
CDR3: CASSLETVSYNEQFF

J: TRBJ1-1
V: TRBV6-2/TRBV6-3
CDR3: CASSYQPAGVNTEAFF

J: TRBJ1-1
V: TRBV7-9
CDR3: CASSLASREEAFF

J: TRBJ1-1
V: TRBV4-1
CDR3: CASNRQGADYAEAFF

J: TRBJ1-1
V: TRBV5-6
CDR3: CASSLAWGGTEAFF

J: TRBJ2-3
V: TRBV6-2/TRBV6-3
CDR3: CASSYTLAGPYTDTQYF

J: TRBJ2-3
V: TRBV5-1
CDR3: CASSSTIAGGHYTDTQYF